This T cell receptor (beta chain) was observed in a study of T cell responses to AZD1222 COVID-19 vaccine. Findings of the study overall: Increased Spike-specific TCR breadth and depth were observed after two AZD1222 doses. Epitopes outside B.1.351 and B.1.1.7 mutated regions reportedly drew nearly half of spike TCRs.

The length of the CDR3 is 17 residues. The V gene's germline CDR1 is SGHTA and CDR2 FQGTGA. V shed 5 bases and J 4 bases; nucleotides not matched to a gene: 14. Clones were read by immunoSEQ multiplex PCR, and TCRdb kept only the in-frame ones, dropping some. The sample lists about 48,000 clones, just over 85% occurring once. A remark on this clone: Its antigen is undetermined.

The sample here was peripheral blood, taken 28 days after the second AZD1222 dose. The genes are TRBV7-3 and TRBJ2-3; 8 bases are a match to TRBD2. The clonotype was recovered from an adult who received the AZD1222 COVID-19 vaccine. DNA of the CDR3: TGTGCCAGCAGCCAAGACGAGCGACTAGCGAGCGCAGATACGCAGTATTTT. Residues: CASSQDERLASADTQYF. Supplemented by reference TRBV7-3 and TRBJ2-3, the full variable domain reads GAGVSQTPSNKVTEKGKYVELRCDPISGHTALYWYRQSLGQGPEFLIYFQGTGAADDSGLPNDRFFAVRPEGSVSTLKIQRTERGDSAVYLCASSQDERLASADTQYFGPGTRLTVL.